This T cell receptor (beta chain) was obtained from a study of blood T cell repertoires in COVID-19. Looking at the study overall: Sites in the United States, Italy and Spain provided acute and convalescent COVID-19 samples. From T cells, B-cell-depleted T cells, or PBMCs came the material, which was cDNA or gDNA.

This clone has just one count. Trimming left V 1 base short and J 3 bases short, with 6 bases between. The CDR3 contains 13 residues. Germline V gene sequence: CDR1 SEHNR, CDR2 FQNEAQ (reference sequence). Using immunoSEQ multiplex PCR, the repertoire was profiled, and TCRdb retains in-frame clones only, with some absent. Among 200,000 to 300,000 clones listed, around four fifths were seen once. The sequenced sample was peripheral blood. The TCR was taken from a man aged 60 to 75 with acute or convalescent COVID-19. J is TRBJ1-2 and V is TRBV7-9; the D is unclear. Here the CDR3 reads CASSLDSYYGYTF. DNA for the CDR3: TGTGCCAGCAGCTTAGACAGTTACTATGGCTACACCTTC.